The 19 T cell receptor beta chains below all came from one sample that was sequenced in a study of shared clonotypes between healthy human individuals. Here immunoSEQ multiplex PCR was the method, and the copy in TCRdb shows in-frame clones only, minus some. Among about 380,000 clones listed, 96% were seen once. Sequenced: memory CD8+ T cells sorted from blood. The subset denotes: CD45RO+ cells pooled with CCR7-negative TemRA cells. The receptors originated from a man aged 30 to 39 in good health.

This clone was recorded once. The J gene is TRBJ2-7, the V gene TRBV6-6; 9 bases fit TRBD2. V lost 2 bases, J lost 4 bases, and 6 bases stayed unmatched. CDR3 length: 15 residues. The V gene's germline CDR1 is MNHNY and CDR2 SVGAGI (reference sequence). For the CDR3, the DNA is TGTGCCAGCAGTTACCGGCGGGAGGGCCCATACGAGCAGTACTTC. This codes for CASSYRREGPYEQYF.

This clone appeared once. The chain uses TRBV4-2 and TRBJ2-3; tentatively, D is TRBD1 or TRBD2 (5 bases each). Trimming pared 1 base from V and 4 bases from J, leaving 9 bases between. The CDR3 spans 14 residues. The germline V gene has CDR1 LGHNA and CDR2 YNFKEQ. DNA for the CDR3: TGTGCCAGCAGCCAAGCGGGGCCCTCAGATACGCAGTATTTT. It specifies CASSQAGPSDTQYF.

V usage is TRBV19 and J usage is TRBJ2-1, with 12 bases that match TRBD2. V lost 10 bases, J lost 7 bases, and 11 bases stayed unmatched. There are 15 residues in the CDR3. Germline V lookup: CDR1 LNHDA, CDR2 SQIVND (reference sequence). This CDR3 is CATSRASGGGNEQFF. DNA of the CDR3: TGTGCCACCAGTAGGGCTAGCGGGGGGGGAAATGAGCAGTTCTTC.

The rearrangement links TRBV27 to TRBJ2-1, with D tentatively TRBD2 (5 bases). CDR1 MNHEY and CDR2 SMNVEV come from the germline V gene (reference sequence). The CDR3 totals 13 residues. With 6 bases removed from V and 10 bases from J, the gap between germline ends came to 16 bases. The CDR3: CASSPERVGEQFF. CDR3 nucleotides: TGTGCCAGCAGCCCAGAGAGGGTTGGCGAGCAGTTCTTC.

The chain uses TRBV5-1 and TRBJ2-1; tentatively, D is TRBD1 (5 bases). V lost 0 bases to trimming and J lost 3 bases, with 7 bases between them. Germline values: CDR1 SGHRS, CDR2 YFSETQ. The CDR3 is 14 residues long. CDR3 in DNA: TGCGCCAGCAGCTTGGGACAGCTCTACAATGAGCAGTTCTTC. The encoded protein is CASSLGQLYNEQFF.

The gene calls are TRBV6-1 and TRBJ2-3; D unresolved. This CDR3 spans 11 amino acids. Germline CDR1 is MNHNS and CDR2 is SASEGT. Between the trimmed V and J ends, which lost 0 bases and 8 bases, there was a span of 3 bases. The CDR3 loop is CASSEASTQYF. Written as DNA, the CDR3 is TGTGCCAGCAGTGAAGCCAGTACGCAGTATTTT.

The J gene is TRBJ1-2, the V gene TRBV30; no clear D gene. The CDR3 spans 14 residues. The germline gives CDR1 GTSNPN, CDR2 SVGIG (reference sequence). The V gene lost 4 bases and the J gene lost 3 bases, with 15 bases spanning the gap. CDR3 coding DNA: TGTGCCTGGACTATACAAGAGTCTTACTATGGCTACACCTTC. Its protein is CAWTIQESYYGYTF. The entire variable domain, with the rest obtained from reference TRBV30 and TRBJ1-2, is as follows: SQTIHQWPATLVQPVGSPLSLECTVEGTSNPNLYWYRQAAGRGLQLLFYSVGIGQISSEVPQNLSASRPQDRQFILSSKKLLLSDSGFYLCAWTIQESYYGYTFGSGTRLTVV.

The chain is built from TRBV6-1 and TRBJ2-3; D tentatively fits TRBD1 or TRBD2 (5 bases each). Germline loops: CDR1 MNHNS, CDR2 SASEGT. Trimming stripped 6 bases from V and 1 base from J, with 14 bases between. The CDR3 extends over 15 amino acids. CDR3 sequence: CASRGPRGGTDTQYF. The CDR3 DNA follows: TGTGCCAGCAGGGGGCCACGGGGTGGCACAGATACGCAGTATTTT.

The gene calls are TRBV5-1 and TRBJ2-4; 10 bases are a match to TRBD2. Germline V gene sequence: CDR1 SGHRS, CDR2 YFSETQ. This CDR3 has 17 amino acids. With V trimmed by 3 bases and J by 1 base, 7 bases remained unmatched. DNA of the CDR3: TGCGCCAGCAGCTCTAGCGGGAGTATGCTGGCCAAAAACATTCAGTACTTC. Protein product: CASSSSGSMLAKNIQYF.

The chain has TRBV6-6 and TRBJ2-7, with 10 nucleotides matching TRBD1. This CDR3 has 14 amino acids. The V gene end was trimmed by 6 bases and the J gene end by 5 bases; junction bases not matched to a gene: 7. Germline V lookup: CDR1 MNHNY, CDR2 SVGAGI (reference sequence). Here the CDR3 reads CASRPRDRGNEQYF. The CDR3 nucleotides are TGTGCCAGCAGACCCCGGGACAGGGGAAACGAGCAGTACTTC.

This sequence joins TRBV10-3 and TRBJ2-7; TRBD1 matches at 7 bases. CDR1 ENHRY and CDR2 SYGVKD come from the germline V gene. This CDR3 contains 15 residues. Trimming cost V 3 bases and J 2 bases; bases outside gene matches: 7. The CDR3 nucleotides are TGTGCCATCAGTGATACGGTCCAGGGGGCCTACGAGCAGTACTTC. It yields the protein CAISDTVQGAYEQYF.

This clone was picked up a small number of times. The chain has TRBV30 and TRBJ1-2; D gene unclear. The germline gives CDR1 GTSNPN, CDR2 SVGIG (reference sequence). This CDR3 contains 14 residues. The V end lost 4 bases, the J end lost 1 base, and 13 bases lay between the germline ends. CDR3 coding DNA: TGTGCCTGGAAAGGACGGGGAAGTAACTATGGCTACACCTTC. Amino acids: CAWKGRGSNYGYTF.

The chain joins TRBV19 to TRBJ2-7, with D perhaps TRBD1 or TRBD2 (6 bases each). The CDR3 spans 15 residues. CDR1 and CDR2 (germline): LNHDA, SQIVND (reference sequence). Trimming removed 3 bases from V and 0 bases from J, with 12 bases in between. The DNA of the CDR3 is TGTGCCAGTAGTATGCCGGGGGCCTTCTCCTACGAGCAGTACTTC. Amino acids: CASSMPGAFSYEQYF.

The chain couples TRBV19 to TRBJ2-7, with 7 bases that match TRBD1. Germline loops: CDR1 LNHDA, CDR2 SQIVND (reference sequence). The CDR3 sequence is 14 residues long. J gave up 3 bases and V 2 bases, and 4 bases lay outside the gene matches. Here the CDR3 DNA reads TGTGCCAGTAGTATAAGCGACAGGGTCTACGAGCAGTACTTC. This codes for CASSISDRVYEQYF.

V is TRBV2 and J is TRBJ2-3; 12 bases are shared with TRBD2. J lost 6 bases, V lost 4 bases, and 5 bases had no gene match. The germline CDR1 and CDR2 sequences are SNHLY and FYNNEI. The CDR3 is 15 amino acids. The CDR3 nucleotides are TGTGCCAGCAGTGCTATGACTAGCGGGAGTGATACGCAGTATTTT. Translated, it gives CASSAMTSGSDTQYF.

The V call is TRBV6-1, the J call TRBJ1-2; D might be TRBD1 (6 bases). The ends were cut back, 3 bases at V and 6 bases at J, with 17 bases in the middle. CDR3 length equals 15 residues. The germline V gene has CDR1 MNHNS and CDR2 SASEGT. CDR3 coding DNA: TGTGCCAGCAGTGAGACACCCCAGGGGAAAAATGGCTACACCTTC. This gives the protein CASSETPQGKNGYTF.

The rearrangement uses TRBV14 and TRBJ1-1; the match to TRBD1 covers 8 bases. V shed 4 bases and J 2 bases; nucleotides not matched to a gene: 3. This CDR3 is built from 14 residues. The germline gives CDR1 SGHDN, CDR2 FVKESK. Here the CDR3 reads CASSLDRGNTEAFF. In DNA form, the CDR3 reads TGTGCCAGCAGCCTAGACAGGGGTAACACTGAAGCTTTCTTT. Based on the CDR3 plus reference TRBV14 and TRBJ1-1, the full variable domain is EAGVTQFPSHSVIEKGQTVTLRCDPISGHDNLYWYRRVMGKEIKFLLHFVKESKQDESGMPNNRFLAERTGGTYSTLKVQPAELEDSGVYFCASSLDRGNTEAFFGQGTRLTVV.

This CDR3 reads CAGTLTEGTYEQYF. The DNA of the CDR3 is TGTGCCGGAACGCTGACGGAGGGGACCTACGAGCAGTACTTC. The J gene is TRBJ2-7, the V gene TRBV30; tentative D call: TRBD2 (6 bases). Trimming stripped 8 bases from V and 2 bases from J, with 19 bases between. The V gene's germline CDR1 is GTSNPN and CDR2 SVGIG (reference sequence). The CDR3 is made up of 14 amino acids.

V and J are TRBV5-4 and TRBJ1-2; 7 bases are a match to TRBD1. V was clipped by 4 bases and J by 4 bases; unmatched bases: 7. This CDR3 region has 14 residues. The germline gives CDR1 SGHNT, CDR2 YYREEE (reference sequence). For the CDR3, the DNA is TGTGCCAGCAGCCGCGACAGGGCCTTCTATGGCTACACCTTC. It is translated as CASSRDRAFYGYTF. The full variable domain, rest sourced from reference TRBV5-4 and TRBJ1-2, is ETGVTQSPTHLIKTRGQQVTLRCSSQSGHNTVSWYQQALGQGPQFIFQYYREEENGRGNFPPRFSGLQFPNYSSELNVNALELDDSALYLCASSRDRAFYGYTFGSGTRLTVV.